Below are 10 T cell receptor beta chains sequenced from a single sample in a study of long-term antiretroviral therapy in people with HIV. This was the immunoSEQ v3.0 assay at survey level. The repertoire was sequenced with immunoSEQ multiplex PCR; TCRdb's copy has only in-frame clones and lacks some. The profile shows over 35,000 clones, around 88% of them singletons. Sequenced here: unsorted PBMCs, sampled just before starting antiretroviral therapy. These receptors were taken from a woman under 30 with HIV.

This sequence joins TRBV4-1 and TRBJ2-7; D remains ambiguous. Trimming took off 1 base at V and 4 bases at J, with 14 bases between the two ends. CDR3 size: 15 residues. Per the germline V gene, CDR1 is MGHRA and CDR2 is YSYEKL. In nucleotides, the CDR3 is TGCGCCAGCAGCCAAGGACGACTCTGGGGTTACGAGCAGTACTTC. Translated, it gives CASSQGRLWGYEQYF.

The chain is built from TRBV19 and TRBJ2-7; D uncertain. V lost 3 bases, J lost 2 bases, and 5 bases lay in between. The CDR3 totals 12 residues. Germline-derived CDR1 and CDR2 are LNHDA and SQIVND (reference sequence). In nucleotides, the CDR3 is TGTGCCAGTAGTATGACTCCCTACGAGCAGTACTTC. It is translated as CASSMTPYEQYF.

V gene TRBV28 combines with J gene TRBJ2-6; 7 nucleotides align to TRBD1. The junction had 4 bases not matched to a gene; V was cut back by 6 bases and J by 2 bases. The CDR3 length is 15 residues. Germline V gene sequence: CDR1 MDHEN, CDR2 SYDVKM. CDR3: CASRPQGPGANVLTF. In DNA, the CDR3 is TGTGCCAGCAGGCCACAGGGGCCTGGGGCCAACGTCCTGACTTTC.

The genes are TRBV5-1 and TRBJ2-3; 7 positions match TRBD2. This CDR3 is built from 18 residues. Germline V gene data show CDR1 as SGHRS and CDR2 as YFSETQ. V trimming: 0 bases; J trimming: 4 bases; junction bases outside the gene matches: 14. DNA of the CDR3: TGCGCCAGCAGCTTGGGTCCGGGGGGACCAAAAGCTGCAGATACGCAGTATTTT. Its protein product is CASSLGPGGPKAADTQYF. Combining the CDR3 with reference TRBV5-1 and TRBJ2-3 gives the whole variable domain KAGVTQTPRYLIKTRGQQVTLSCSPISGHRSVSWYQQTPGQGLQFLFEYFSETQRNKGNFPGRFSGRQFSNSRSEMNVSTLELGDSALYLCASSLGPGGPKAADTQYFGPGTRLTVL.

The rearrangement links TRBV28 to TRBJ1-5; tentative D call: TRBD1 (6 bases). Germline CDR1 MDHEN, CDR2 SYDVKM. V gave up 6 bases and J gave up 0 bases, with 9 bases separating them. The CDR3 length is 14 residues. CDR3 residues: CASRTQGSNQPQHF. The CDR3 region has the DNA TGTGCCAGCAGAACACAGGGTAGCAATCAGCCCCAGCATTTT.

The chain couples TRBV9 to TRBJ2-5; 8 nucleotides line up with TRBD1. This CDR3 has 14 residues. Germline values: CDR1 SGDLS, CDR2 YYNGEE. Losses at the gene ends were 4 bases for V and 5 bases for J; bases not matched to a gene: 7. The CDR3 loop reads CASSSRQGLETQYF. The CDR3 bases are TGTGCCAGCAGCTCCAGACAGGGGCTGGAGACCCAGTACTTC.

The genes are TRBV5-1 and TRBJ2-7; 11 bases map to TRBD2. There are 15 residues in the CDR3. Trimming took 1 base from V and 4 from J; bases not matched to a gene: 4. Germline V gene lookup returns CDR1 SGHRS and CDR2 YFSETQ. The CDR3 region has the DNA TGCGCCAGCAGCTTGTGGGCTAGCGGGAGGTACGAGCAGTACTTC. Its translation is CASSLWASGRYEQYF. Supplemented by reference TRBV5-1 and TRBJ2-7, the full variable domain reads KAGVTQTPRYLIKTRGQQVTLSCSPISGHRSVSWYQQTPGQGLQFLFEYFSETQRNKGNFPGRFSGRQFSNSRSEMNVSTLELGDSALYLCASSLWASGRYEQYFGPGTRLTVT.

The J gene is TRBJ2-7, the V gene TRBV4-3; 11 nucleotides match TRBD2. CDR3 length: 16 residues. Germline CDR1 is LGHNA and CDR2 is YSLEER. The ends lost 4 bases at V and 4 bases at J; junction bases unmatched: 9. The CDR3: CASSLTWGTSGYEQYF. The CDR3 nucleotides read TGCGCCAGCAGCCTAACCTGGGGGACTAGCGGTTACGAGCAGTACTTC.

The chain has TRBV7-8 and TRBJ2-2; 7 nucleotides line up with TRBD2. The V gene end was trimmed by 3 bases and the J gene end by 4 bases; junction bases not matched to a gene: 5. The CDR3 has 15 residues. The germline CDR1 and CDR2 sequences are SGHVS and FQNEAQ. CDR3: CASSLGGRTTGELFF. For the CDR3, the DNA is TGTGCCAGCAGCTTGGGAGGGAGGACCACCGGGGAGCTGTTTTTT.

The chain carries TRBV6-5 and TRBJ1-2; TRBD1 aligns across 8 bases. Germline loops: CDR1 MNHEY, CDR2 SVGAGI. The CDR3 runs 15 residues. V dropped 4 bases and J dropped 4; count of bases not matched to a gene: 8. CDR3 amino acids: CASSSPGQGSYGYTF. Written as DNA, the CDR3 is TGTGCCAGCAGTTCCCCAGGACAGGGTTCCTATGGCTACACCTTC.